These 16 T cell receptor beta chains originate from one sample sequenced in a study of blood T cell repertoires in COVID-19. The repertoire was sequenced with immunoSEQ multiplex PCR; TCRdb's copy has only in-frame clones and lacks some. Here the sample spans about 150,000 clones, approximately 80% being singletons. The material sequenced was PBMCs or T cells enriched from blood (not recorded which). All receptors derive from a man between 65 and 80 years old who had been exposed to COVID-19.

The V and J genes are TRBV28 and TRBJ1-4; tentatively, D is TRBD1 (5 bases). Germline V gene lookup returns CDR1 MDHEN and CDR2 SYDVKM. The ends were cut back, 4 bases at V and 4 bases at J, with 10 bases in the middle. The CDR3 has 14 residues. CDR3 amino acids: CASSYGGLNEKLFF. CDR3 nucleotide sequence: TGTGCCAGCAGTTACGGGGGACTTAATGAAAAACTGTTTTTT. The full variable domain, completed using reference TRBV28 and TRBJ1-4, is DVKVTQSSRYLVKRTGEKVFLECVQDMDHENMFWYRQDPGLGLRLIYFSYDVKMKEKGDIPEGYSVSREKKERFSLILESASTNQTSMYLCASSYGGLNEKLFFGSGTQLSVL.

CDR3 nucleotides: TGCGCCAGCAGTTCGGACAGGGGGTACACTGAAGCTTTCTTT. It specifies CASSSDRGYTEAFF. This chain uses TRBV5-1 with TRBJ1-1; 10 bases are a match to TRBD1. Looked up from germline, CDR1 is SGHRS and CDR2 is YFSETQ. The CDR3 sequence is 14 residues long. Trimming removed 5 bases from V and 3 bases from J; junction bases left unmatched: 4.

The V and J genes are TRBV10-3 and TRBJ2-3; 9 bases are shared with TRBD1. Trimming at V came to 5 bases and at J to 5 bases, leaving 11 bases not matched to a gene. There are 16 residues in the CDR3. CDR1 ENHRY and CDR2 SYGVKD come from the germline V gene. DNA of the CDR3: TGTGCCATCAGTCTCGGGGGACAGGGAGGAGGAGATACGCAGTATTTT. It is translated as CAISLGGQGGGDTQYF.

The rearrangement links TRBV7-8 to TRBJ1-5; D is ambiguous. Germline V lookup: CDR1 SGHVS, CDR2 FQNEAQ. This CDR3 spans 16 amino acids. Trimming took 6 bases from V and 0 from J, leaving 15 bases between them. CDR3 nucleotides: TGTGCCAGCAGTATCGCCTCGGGTTTTAGCAATCAGCCCCAGCATTTT. It codes for CASSIASGFSNQPQHF.

The chain joins TRBV4-3 to TRBJ1-2; 8 bases match TRBD1. Looked up from germline, CDR1 is LGHNA and CDR2 is YSLEER. Trimming took 0 bases from V and 7 from J; bases not matched to a gene: 7. This CDR3 spans 15 amino acids. CDR3 loop: CASSQDWARGLGYTF. As DNA, the CDR3 is TGCGCCAGCAGCCAAGATTGGGCCAGGGGGCTTGGCTACACCTTC.

This clone was detected once. No DNA is shown, since the ends of the CDR3 on it are uncertain; the CDR3 is the one TCRdb lists. This same CDR3 is encoded by further DNA sequences in the sample. J is TRBJ2-2 and V is TRBV7-6; the table names TRBD2, a call not compared with the DNA. Per the germline V gene, CDR1 is SGHVS and CDR2 is FNYEAQ. The CDR3 length equals 15 residues, ends included. The CDR3 loop is CASSLEDLRAGELFF.

This sequence joins TRBV21-1 and TRBJ2-1; the D call of TRBD1 is as the table states it, not checked on the DNA. TRBV21-1 is a pseudogene. The CDR3 is made up of 14 amino acids. This CDR3 is CASSNWGHDNEQFF. CDR3 bases: TGTGCCAGCAGCAACTGGGGACATGACAATGAGCAGTTCTTC.

The CDR3 loop is CASSSRGAGGPSTDTQYF. DNA of the CDR3: TGTGCCAGCAGCTCCCGGGGAGCGGGGGGGCCTAGCACAGATACGCAGTATTTT. The rearrangement joins TRBV11-2 to TRBJ2-3; 10 bases agree with TRBD2. The germline gives CDR1 SGHAT, CDR2 FQNNGV. With 4 bases clipped from V and 0 bases from J, the junction kept 10 bases outside the gene matches. The CDR3 sequence is 18 residues long.

This chain joins TRBV9 and TRBJ1-1; D perhaps matches TRBD1 (5 bases). V lost 4 bases to trimming and J lost 0 bases, with 13 bases between them. CDR1 is SGDLS and CDR2 is YYNGEE in the germline V gene. This CDR3 comprises 15 residues. Written as DNA, the CDR3 is TGTGCCAGCAGCTTGGACACAGGCCTGAACACTGAAGCTTTCTTT. Translation: CASSLDTGLNTEAFF.

This clone was detected once. V is TRBV28 and J is TRBJ2-1; 11 nucleotides line up with TRBD2. Germline V gene data show CDR1 as MDHEN and CDR2 as SYDVKM. Trimming at V came to 4 bases and at J to 10 bases, leaving 9 bases not matched to a gene. This CDR3 has 15 amino acids. This CDR3 reads CASSSPGLAVGEQFF. In nucleotides, the CDR3 is TGTGCCAGCAGTTCACCGGGACTAGCGGTCGGAGAGCAGTTCTTC.

The V and J genes are TRBV18 and TRBJ2-1; the D gene is possibly TRBD2 (7 bases). The germline V gene encodes CDR1 KGHSH and CDR2 LQKENI. V lost 3 bases, J lost 7 bases, and 25 bases lay in between. The CDR3 runs to 18 residues. The CDR3 here is CASSPLTHREGLGNEQFF. In DNA form, the CDR3 reads TGTGCCAGCTCACCCCTGACCCACAGGGAGGGTCTAGGTAATGAGCAGTTCTTC.

The chain uses TRBV6-5 and TRBJ2-1, with TRBD2 identical over 11 bases. This CDR3 comprises 15 residues. The ends lost 8 bases at V and 9 bases at J; junction bases unmatched: 12. Germline-derived CDR1 and CDR2 are MNHEY and SVGAGI. CDR3: CASQILDGTSGEQFF. The CDR3 bases are TGTGCCAGCCAGATCCTTGACGGGACTAGCGGTGAGCAGTTCTTC.

This chain uses TRBV5-6 with TRBJ1-2, with 8 bases that match TRBD1. The CDR3 is 16 amino acids. The J segment lost 2 bases and the V segment lost 4 bases, leaving 10 bases of the junction unmatched. The germline V gene has CDR1 SGHDT and CDR2 YYEEEE. Here the CDR3 DNA reads TGTGCCAGCAGCAGAGACGGACAGGGCGTAAACTATGGCTACACCTTC. As protein: CASSRDGQGVNYGYTF.

This clone was seen a few times. The gene calls are TRBV2 and TRBJ1-6; possible D gene TRBD1, 6 bases. Trimming shortened V by 7 bases and J by 7 bases, and 14 bases separated the two germline ends. CDR1 and CDR2 from the germline V gene are SNHLY and FYNNEI. This CDR3 is 14 amino acids long. CDR3 nucleotide sequence: TGTGCCAGCACGGCAGGGGTGGGGAATTCACCCCTCCACTTT. Its protein is CASTAGVGNSPLHF.

This rearrangement joins TRBV2 to TRBJ2-3; D gene uncertain. The germline V gene has CDR1 SNHLY and CDR2 FYNNEI. Trimming shortened V by 7 bases and J by 2 bases, and 7 bases separated the two germline ends. The CDR3 covers 12 residues. The CDR3 loop is CASTVSTDTQYF. CDR3 coding DNA: TGTGCCAGCACGGTCTCCACAGATACGCAGTATTTT.

V is TRBV9 and J is TRBJ1-1, with D possibly being TRBD1 (5 bases). Germline assignment: CDR1 SGDLS and CDR2 YYNGEE. V dropped 4 bases and J dropped 1 base, with 8 bases sitting between them. The length of the CDR3 is 13 residues. The DNA of the CDR3 is TGTGCCAGCAGCCTGGACAAGAACACTGAAGCTTTCTTT. Translation: CASSLDKNTEAFF.